These 3 T cell receptor beta chains share one sample of origin, sequenced in a study of shared clonotypes between healthy human individuals. Generated by immunoSEQ multiplex PCR, the TCRdb table keeps only in-frame clones and is missing some. The table records about 640,000 clones, approximately 79% of them present only once. The sequencing sample was made of memory CD4+ T cells sorted from blood. The subset denotes: CD45RA-negative fraction. Receptors originate from a woman aged 25 to 39 in good health.

The chain carries TRBV11-1 and TRBJ2-1; no definite D call. Trimming pared 6 bases from V and 15 bases from J, leaving 21 bases between. Germline-derived CDR1 and CDR2 are SGHAT and FQDESV (reference sequence). This CDR3 contains 13 residues. Here the CDR3 DNA reads TGTGCCAGCAGTCCTAGTGTTCGCGCTCTTGGGTTCTTC. Protein: CASSPSVRALGFF.

The chain carries TRBV4-2 and TRBJ2-3; TRBD2 matches 11 bases. Germline V gives CDR1 LGHNA, CDR2 YNFKEQ. The CDR3 contains 16 residues. The V gene end was trimmed by 4 bases and the J gene end by 0 bases; junction bases not matched to a gene: 3. The chain's CDR3 is CASSLRTSGSTDTQYF. The DNA for the CDR3 is TGTGCCAGCAGCCTCCGGACTAGCGGGAGCACAGATACGCAGTATTTT.

Only a few counts were recorded for this clone. The genes are TRBV14 and TRBJ1-5; 8 bases map to TRBD1. The CDR3 is 13 amino acids. The trim removed 5 bases at V and 7 bases at J, leaving 4 bases unmatched. The germline V gene encodes CDR1 SGHDN and CDR2 FVKESK. The CDR3 loop is CASSGQGEQPQHF. For the CDR3, the DNA is TGTGCCAGCAGCGGACAGGGTGAGCAGCCCCAGCATTTT.